The 7 T cell receptor beta chains presented below share a single source sample, sequenced in a study of shared clonotypes between healthy human individuals. Profiled with immunoSEQ multiplex PCR; TCRdb holds only in-frame clones, not every one. This table has hundreds of thousands of clones, approximately 79% appearing once. Sequencing was performed on memory CD4+ T cells sorted from blood. Subset in this sample: CD45RA-negative fraction. Receptor source: a woman in her 30s in good health.

This clone was seen a few times. The V and J genes are TRBV11-3 and TRBJ2-1, with 7 bases lining up with TRBD2. CDR1 and CDR2 (germline): SGHNT, YENEEA. The CDR3 spans 12 residues. With 8 bases clipped from V and 3 bases from J, the junction kept 1 base outside the gene matches. The CDR3 DNA sequence: TGTGCCAGCGGGAGGGACTACAATGAGCAGTTCTTC. Its translation: CASGRDYNEQFF.

V usage is TRBV14 and J usage is TRBJ2-5; the D is unclear. V was clipped by 1 base and J by 7 bases, with 7 bases between them. Germline V gene data show CDR1 as SGHDN and CDR2 as FVKESK. The CDR3 has 12 amino acids. CDR3: CASSQARTTQYF. The CDR3 nucleotides read TGTGCCAGCAGCCAAGCCCGGACGACCCAGTACTTC.

This clone was counted a few times. V is TRBV7-3 and J is TRBJ2-4; no clear D. Germline lookup yields CDR1 SGHTA and CDR2 FQGTGA. The CDR3 is made up of 13 amino acids. Trimming removed 2 bases at V and 0 bases at J, with 2 bases between. This chain's CDR3 is CASSLAAKNIQYF. As DNA, the CDR3 is TGTGCCAGCAGCTTAGCAGCCAAAAACATTCAGTACTTC.

The V gene is TRBV21-1, the J gene TRBJ2-7; the D segment call TRBD2 is taken from the table without a DNA check. TRBV21-1 is marked as a pseudogene. The CDR3 consists of 10 residues. The CDR3 is CASPGYEQYF. The DNA of the CDR3 is TGTGCCAGCCCCGGGTACGAGCAGTACTTC.

Comments on this clone: Other DNA sequences in the same sample also yield this CDR3. The J gene is TRBJ2-5, the V gene TRBV5-1; 11 positions match TRBD2. The CDR3 has 16 amino acids. Germline CDR1 and CDR2: SGHRS and YFSETQ. V was pared by 0 bases and J by 1 base, with 2 bases of the junction left unmatched. In DNA form, the CDR3 reads TGCGCCAGCAGCTTGGTTCTAGCGGGGGGCCAAGAGACCCAGTACTTC. Amino acid sequence: CASSLVLAGGQETQYF.

V usage is TRBV28 and J usage is TRBJ2-5, with D possibly being TRBD2 (5 bases). The CDR3 sequence is 15 residues long. Germline CDR1 reads MDHEN; CDR2 reads SYDVKM. With 6 bases removed from V and 6 bases from J, the gap between germline ends came to 20 bases. The CDR3 DNA reads TGTGCCAGCAGCTCAGTAGCCCAAGGGAGCCAGACCCAGTACTTC. It codes for CASSSVAQGSQTQYF. The full variable domain, with the rest looked up from reference TRBV28 and TRBJ2-5, is DVKVTQSSRYLVKRTGEKVFLECVQDMDHENMFWYRQDPGLGLRLIYFSYDVKMKEKGDIPEGYSVSREKKERFSLILESASTNQTSMYLCASSSVAQGSQTQYFGPGTRLLVL.

This chain connects TRBV5-5 to TRBJ1-4; D is uncertain. This CDR3 is 14 amino acids long. Trimming removed 6 bases at V and 5 bases at J, with 14 bases between. Germline lookup yields CDR1 SGHKS and CDR2 YYEKEE (reference sequence). CDR3 DNA: TGTGCCAGCATCAAAGAGGCGAGAAATGAAAAACTGTTTTTT. Translation: CASIKEARNEKLFF. Looking up the rest from reference TRBV5-5 and TRBJ1-4 gives the full variable domain: DAGVTQSPTHLIKTRGQQVTLRCSPISGHKSVSWYQQVLGQGPQFIFQYYEKEERGRGNFPDRFSARQFPNYSSELNVNALLLGDSALYLCASIKEARNEKLFFGSGTQLSVL.